Presented here are 2 T cell receptor beta chains from one specimen sequenced in a study of T cell responses to AZD1222 COVID-19 vaccine. Assay used: immunoSEQ multiplex PCR; TCRdb lists only in-frame clones, some missing. In the table there are around 84,000 clones, about 91% of which are singletons. Sequences were derived from peripheral blood, sampled on day 0 of MenACWY control vaccination. The receptors shown here come from an adult in good health.

The V and J genes are TRBV3-1 (or the pseudogene TRBV3-2) and TRBJ2-3; D assignment may be TRBD1 or TRBD2 (6 bases each). Trimming took 7 bases from V and 0 from J, leaving 14 bases between them. The CDR3 spans 15 residues. Germline CDR1 is LGHDT and CDR2 is YNNKEL (reference sequence). The CDR3: CASTPVGGSTDTQYF. The CDR3 DNA sequence: TGTGCCAGCACCCCCGTCGGGGGCAGCACAGATACGCAGTATTTT.

The gene calls are TRBV12-3 or TRBV12-4 and TRBJ2-3; tentatively, D is TRBD2 (6 bases). V was shortened by 6 bases and J by 4 bases, with 11 bases between the two germline ends. This CDR3 is 13 amino acids long. The CDR3 loop reads CASRGGVADTQYF. CDR3 bases: TGTGCCAGCAGGGGGGGTGTGGCAGATACGCAGTATTTT.